Listed below are T cell receptor beta chains from one sample, sequenced in a study of T cell repertoires in cytomegalovirus infection. From the reads, TCRdb called clonotypes with MiXCR, one entry per CDR3 protein. The top ten hold 2.5% to 3% of the sample, which has hundreds of thousands of distinct CDR3 sequences, approximately 40% seen once. The sequenced sample consisted of PBMCs. The receptors originated from a human donor in good health (CMV status not recorded). Some clones in this sample may be carry-over from other donors' samples. Each CDR3 is given with its conserved first and last residue. A D gene is named only where the DNA matches it firmly. Where a row states a size, it is once, few, many or the class of an expanded clone; other rows omit it.

cdr3_nt: TGTGCCAGCAGTAGAACAAGATTTTGGGAGCAGTTCTTC; cdr3_aa: CASSRTRFWEQFF; d_call: NA; cdr3_length: 13; clone_size: NA; v_call: TRBV6-6; j_call: TRBJ2-1
cdr3_nt: TGCAGTGCTAGAGCTCTGACCCCTTTCCCCAATCAGCCCCAGCATTTT; cdr3_aa: CSARALTPFPNQPQHF; d_call: NA; cdr3_length: 16; clone_size: few; v_call: TRBV20-1; j_call: TRBJ1-5
cdr3_nt: TGTGCCAGCAGTTATTGGGGGACTAGTTTTGTTGAGCAGTTCTTC; cdr3_aa: CASSYWGTSFVEQFF; d_call: TRBD2; cdr3_length: 15; clone_size: once; v_call: TRBV25-1; j_call: TRBJ2-1
cdr3_nt: TGTGCCAGTATTGGAGCGGGAGGAAGAGGGAATGAGCAGTTCTTC; cdr3_aa: CASIGAGGRGNEQFF; d_call: TRBD2; cdr3_length: 15; clone_size: NA; v_call: TRBV19; j_call: TRBJ2-1
cdr3_nt: TGTGCCAGCAGCGCCCGGACAGCCCACAATCAGTCCCAGCATTTT; cdr3_aa: CASSARTAHNQSQHF; d_call: NA; cdr3_length: 15; clone_size: NA; v_call: TRBV7-8; j_call: TRBJ1-5
cdr3_nt: TGCAGCGTCCGAGCACATGAACGCACCGGGGAGCTGTTTTTT; cdr3_aa: CSVRAHERTGELFF; d_call: NA; cdr3_length: 14; clone_size: few; v_call: TRBV29-1; j_call: TRBJ2-2
cdr3_nt: TGTGCCAGCAGTTACTCGAGTACTAGCGGGAGGGCCGTTAGCTACGAGCAGTACTTC; cdr3_aa: CASSYSSTSGRAVSYEQYF; d_call: TRBD2; cdr3_length: 19; clone_size: NA; v_call: TRBV6-6; j_call: TRBJ2-7
cdr3_nt: TGTGCCACCAGCAGAGTGGGGACAGCGAACACTGAAGCTTTCTTT; cdr3_aa: CATSRVGTANTEAFF; d_call: TRBD1; cdr3_length: 15; clone_size: NA; v_call: TRBV15; j_call: TRBJ1-1
cdr3_nt: TGTGCCAGCAGTCGGCGGGAGGGGTCGGTAGATACGCAGTATTTT; cdr3_aa: CASSRREGSVDTQYF; d_call: TRBD2; cdr3_length: 15; clone_size: many; v_call: TRBV28; j_call: TRBJ2-3
cdr3_nt: TGTGCCAGCAGCTTACTCGGACAGGGGGTGGGTGGCTACACCTTC; cdr3_aa: CASSLLGQGVGGYTF; d_call: TRBD1; cdr3_length: 15; clone_size: few; v_call: TRBV7-6; j_call: TRBJ1-2
cdr3_nt: TGTGCCAGCAGTCATTACAGGGGGACGGCACAAGAGACCCAGTACTTC; cdr3_aa: CASSHYRGTAQETQYF; d_call: TRBD1; cdr3_length: 16; clone_size: once; v_call: TRBV6-5; j_call: TRBJ2-5
cdr3_nt: TGCAGTGCTACCCCGGAGGGGGGGGAAAAACTGTTTTTT; cdr3_aa: CSATPEGGEKLFF; d_call: NA; cdr3_length: 13; clone_size: NA; v_call: TRBV20-1; j_call: TRBJ1-4
cdr3_nt: TGTGCCATCAGTGAGCCTCGAGGGACTTACTCCTACGAGCAGTACTTC; cdr3_aa: CAISEPRGTYSYEQYF; d_call: NA; cdr3_length: 16; clone_size: few; v_call: TRBV10-3; j_call: TRBJ2-7
cdr3_nt: TGTGCCAGCAGCCAACTGGGGAAAGGGCCATACTTC; cdr3_aa: CASSQLGKGPYF; d_call: NA; cdr3_length: 12; clone_size: NA; v_call: TRBV6-4; j_call: TRBJ2-5
cdr3_nt: TGTGCCAGCACCAGGACAGGGGATAGCAATCAGCCCCAGCATTTT; cdr3_aa: CASTRTGDSNQPQHF; d_call: TRBD1; cdr3_length: 15; clone_size: NA; v_call: TRBV5-3; j_call: TRBJ1-5
cdr3_nt: TGTGCCAGTCGTGGGGGTTTGGGCAATCAGCCCCAGCATTTT; cdr3_aa: CASRGGLGNQPQHF; d_call: NA; cdr3_length: 14; clone_size: many; v_call: TRBV19; j_call: TRBJ1-5
cdr3_nt: TGTGCCAGCAGTTCAAGGGACGGACAGGGAAGGAGAATAGATACGCAGTATTTT; cdr3_aa: CASSSRDGQGRRIDTQYF; d_call: TRBD1; cdr3_length: 18; clone_size: few; v_call: TRBV12-3/TRBV12-4; j_call: TRBJ2-3
cdr3_nt: TGTGCCAGCAGCCCCTCGGGACAGGGGGTCGAGCAGTACTTC; cdr3_aa: CASSPSGQGVEQYF; d_call: TRBD1; cdr3_length: 14; clone_size: many; v_call: TRBV7-6; j_call: TRBJ2-7
cdr3_nt: TGTGCCAGCAGCCTAAAGAGGGGAGGTGGCAACGAGCAGTTCTTC; cdr3_aa: CASSLKRGGGNEQFF; d_call: NA; cdr3_length: 15; clone_size: few; v_call: TRBV7-6; j_call: TRBJ2-1
cdr3_nt: TGTGCCAGCAGTGGATATAGGGACGAACAAAACATTCAGTACTTC; cdr3_aa: CASSGYRDEQNIQYF; d_call: NA; cdr3_length: 15; clone_size: NA; v_call: TRBV7-8; j_call: TRBJ2-4